These 14 T cell receptor beta chains were all obtained from the same sample, sequenced in a study of CD8 T cells in Susac syndrome. An amount of RNA that ranged from 0.5 to 1 ug was reverse transcribed with random hexamers. TCRdb re-called the immunoSEQ multiplex PCR reads through MiXCR, storing one row per CDR3 protein. The table shows 140,000 to 150,000 distinct CDR3 sequences, with 85% to 95% occurring only once. The sample taken for sequencing was CD4+ T cells from PBMCs. The receptors derive from a human donor with multiple sclerosis.

This clonotype was recorded once. The chain is built from TRBV28 and TRBJ2-6; 10 bases match TRBD1. V lost 4 bases, J lost 4 bases, and 10 bases stayed unmatched. This CDR3 comprises 18 residues. Per germline, CDR1 MDHEN and CDR2 SYDVKM. The CDR3 is CASSSSGQGRAGANVLTF. The DNA for the CDR3 is TGTGCCAGCAGTTCCTCGGGACAGGGGAGAGCGGGGGCCAACGTCCTGACTTTC.

The chain's CDR3 is CASRSQGAIPNQPQHF. CDR3 in DNA: TGTGCCAGTAGAAGCCAGGGGGCAATTCCGAATCAGCCCCAGCATTTT. The chain uses TRBV19 and TRBJ1-5; 8 bases align to TRBD1. The CDR3 has 16 amino acids. Germline CDR1 reads LNHDA; CDR2 reads SQIVND (reference sequence). With V trimmed by 6 bases and J by 4 bases, 11 bases remained unmatched.

The gene calls are TRBV20-1 and TRBJ2-7; the match to TRBD2 covers 7 bases. CDR3 length equals 14 residues. Germline CDR1 and CDR2: DFQATT and SNEGSKA (reference sequence). V trimming: 1 base; J trimming: 3 bases; junction bases outside the gene matches: 6. The CDR3 protein is CSARGLAPGYEQYF. The CDR3 nucleotides are TGCAGTGCTAGAGGACTAGCCCCGGGCTACGAGCAGTACTTC.

The chain uses TRBV5-1 and TRBJ2-3; D is unclear. Germline V gene sequence: CDR1 SGHRS, CDR2 YFSETQ. V lost 1 base and J lost 6, with 12 bases in between. This CDR3 is 14 amino acids long. CDR3 sequence: CASSLLSPMDTQYF. CDR3 sequence (DNA): TGCGCCAGCAGCTTGCTCTCTCCGATGGATACGCAGTATTTT.

The CDR3 loop is CASSLPPPVSPLHF. As DNA, the CDR3 is TGTGCCAGCAGCTTACCTCCTCCAGTTTCACCCCTCCACTTT. V usage is TRBV7-9 and J usage is TRBJ1-6; D is uncertain. Trimming cost V 2 bases and J 9 bases, with 11 bases left between them. The germline V gene encodes CDR1 SEHNR and CDR2 FQNEAQ (reference sequence). The CDR3 is 14 amino acids.

This clonotype has only one observation. J is TRBJ2-3 and V is TRBV14; D ambiguous. This CDR3 is 13 amino acids long. Trimming shortened V by 1 base and J by 8 bases, and 10 bases separated the two germline ends. The V gene's germline CDR1 is SGHDN and CDR2 FVKESK. The CDR3 DNA is TGTGCCAGCAGCCAAGCTCTGCAAGGTACGCAGTATTTT. Protein: CASSQALQGTQYF.

The chain links TRBV12-3 or TRBV12-4 to TRBJ2-3; TRBD1 or TRBD2 may be the D gene (6 bases each). V was cut by 1 base and J by 2 bases, with 13 bases left in between. CDR3 length: 16 residues. CDR3 nucleotide sequence: TGTGCCAGCAGTTTAGGAGGGGGGACCTCCACAGATACGCAGTATTTT. It specifies CASSLGGGTSTDTQYF.

The chain carries TRBV20-1 and TRBJ2-7; D is tentatively TRBD1 or TRBD2 (5 bases each). Trimming removed 2 bases from V and 3 bases from J, with 14 bases in between. The CDR3 has 14 residues. Germline CDR1 and CDR2: DFQATT and SNEGSKA (reference sequence). This chain's CDR3 is CSARYRDANYEQYF. In DNA, the CDR3 is TGCAGTGCTAGATACCGGGACGCTAACTACGAGCAGTACTTC.

This clonotype was picked up one time. The chain is built from TRBV19 and TRBJ2-7, with 9 bases that match TRBD2. This CDR3 is 15 amino acids long. The germline CDR1 and CDR2 sequences are LNHDA and SQIVND (reference sequence). V shed 5 bases and J 4 bases; nucleotides not matched to a gene: 9. The CDR3 sequence: CASSLDSGSGYEQYF. CDR3 DNA sequence: TGTGCCAGTAGTCTCGATAGCGGGAGTGGGTACGAGCAGTACTTC.

The gene calls are TRBV7-9 and TRBJ2-1, with TRBD2 matching 7 bases. With 2 bases clipped from V and 9 bases from J, the junction kept 7 bases outside the gene matches. There are 14 residues in the CDR3. Germline assignment: CDR1 SEHNR and CDR2 FQNEAQ (reference sequence). In DNA form, the CDR3 reads TGTGCCAGCAGCTTATCCGGCGGGAGCGGTGAGCAGTTCTTC. Residues: CASSLSGGSGEQFF. Combining the CDR3 with reference TRBV7-9 and TRBJ2-1 gives the whole variable domain DTGVSQNPRHKITKRGQNVTFRCDPISEHNRLYWYRQTLGQGPEFLTYFQNEAQLEKSRLLSDRFSAERPKGSFSTLEIQRTEQGDSAMYLCASSLSGGSGEQFFGPGTRLTVL.

The chain employs TRBV4-1 and TRBJ2-3; 15 bases match TRBD2. This CDR3 comprises 20 residues. CDR1 is MGHRA, CDR2 YSYEKL, per germline. With V trimmed by 0 bases and J by 0 bases, 7 bases remained unmatched. The CDR3 spells CASSQDLWTSGRESTDTQYF. CDR3 DNA: TGCGCCAGCAGCCAAGATCTTTGGACTAGCGGGAGGGAAAGCACAGATACGCAGTATTTT.

The rearrangement joins TRBV27 to TRBJ2-2, with D tentatively TRBD2 (5 bases). From germline, CDR1 is MNHEY and CDR2 SMNVEV (reference sequence). This CDR3 region has 16 residues. V was cut by 2 bases and J by 0 bases, with 10 bases left in between. The CDR3 here is CASSLVSSSNTGELFF. In DNA form, the CDR3 reads TGTGCCAGCAGTTTAGTTTCTAGCTCGAACACCGGGGAGCTGTTTTTT.

This clonotype was counted a single time. This chain uses TRBV19 with TRBJ2-7, with a tentative D call TRBD1 (6 bases). The CDR3 length is 15 residues. Germline V CDR1 and CDR2: LNHDA, SQIVND (reference sequence). Between the trimmed V and J ends, which lost 4 bases and 2 bases, there was a span of 15 bases. The CDR3, as DNA: TGTGCCAGTAGTAACCGGGACAAGCCAACCTACGAGCAGTACTTC. Translation: CASSNRDKPTYEQYF.

This chain links TRBV12-3 or TRBV12-4 with TRBJ2-5, with D maybe TRBD2 (5 bases). Trimming stripped 3 bases from V and 5 bases from J, with 10 bases between. This CDR3 has 13 amino acids. CDR3 in DNA: TGTGCCAGCAGTTTTAGGAGGAGCGAGACCCAGTACTTC. It is translated as CASSFRRSETQYF.